This TCR beta chain derives from a study of PD-1 blockade in classical Hodgkin lymphoma (TCRdb year 2020). Looking at the study overall: Nivolumab dosing was 3 mg/kg intravenously every 2 weeks, continuing until either disease progression or unacceptable toxicity. The study used TCR beta sequencing and CyTOF to define a peripheral blood immune signature of response to PD-1 blockade in classical Hodgkin lymphoma. What the work shows at the level of the full study, not this receptor alone: Baseline TCR diversity was reported to be lower in newly diagnosed patients than in healthy donors and to be lower still in relapsed/refractory patients. Patients starting nivolumab less than 1 year after ASCT had lower diversity and were excluded from later analyses to avoid confounding by immune reconstitution. The study was limited to a single clinical trial cohort, and causes of repertoire differences, possibly disease activity or prior therapy, remained undefined. Among trial patients, those achieving complete response had baseline diversity similar to that of newly diagnosed patients, while diversity was significantly lower in partial responders and progressors. By C4D1, a significant rise was seen in CD4+ TCR diversity but not in CD8+ TCR diversity (p=0.0027 vs p=0.16), and the rise was most apparent among complete responders (p=0.02).

Turning to this clone: No cognate antigen has been identified for it. No base qualities exist here, and no much larger clone lies one base off it.

The time point label, as the study defines it: cycle 1 day 1 (C1D1), immediately before nivolumab initiation. Relapse after autologous stem cell transplantation had occurred in all trial patients, and cohorts A, B and C were distinguished by prior brentuximab vedotin exposure. Magnetic negative selection with a Miltenyi CD4+ T cell isolation kit was used to purify CD4+ T cells from thawed PBMCs. The trial cohort was composed of about 54 patients with relapsed/refractory classical Hodgkin lymphoma, for whom complete response, partial response or progressive disease was recorded as best overall response. In the multi-cohort phase II CheckMate 205 trial, trial patients received single-agent nivolumab. An independent review committee assessed best overall response by applying the 2007 International Working Group response criteria. PBMCs from the trial were collected at three points: immediately before nivolumab initiation (C1D1), and during therapy at cycle 2 day 1 and cycle 4 day 1. Peripheral blood was collected in 8 mL Vacutainer Cell Preparation Tubes, from which PBMCs were isolated by centrifugation and then cryopreserved. Purified CD4+ and CD8+ fractions were prepared only for cases with an additional available PBMC sample. Magnetically labelled cells were removed on LS columns in a quadroMACS separator, and the flow-through was collected as the purified fraction.

The CDR3 measures 14 amino acids from cysteine to phenylalanine. The read is trimmed to its CDR3 DNA, 42 bases read in frame from base 1. V is pared back by 1 base and J by 5 bases, with 11 bases lying between the germline termini. Based on the germline V gene, the CDR1 and CDR2 sequences are SGHAT and FQNNGV. Genomic DNA was extracted with the Qiagen DNeasy kit from unsorted PBMCs and from negatively selected CD4+ and CD8+ fractions. Amplification of TCR beta CDR3 regions was done by immunoSEQ multiplex PCR with primers that anneal to V and J segments. A synthetic immune receptor repertoire was used to minimize amplification bias, and any residual bias was removed computationally once sequencing was done. On the study's bioinformatics: Repertoire diversity was quantified as the Shannon entropy index using custom Python scripts. The unsorted, CD4+ and CD8+ repertoires were each analyzed separately, with the exception of combined analyses, where CD4+ and CD8+ sequences were merged in silico. Clonal expansion was defined as a frequency increase of at least 2-fold after treatment compared with C1D1, and clones undetected at baseline were assigned a pseudocount of 0.5. Clones with 0 or 1 copy at C1D1 were defined as singleton clones, while clones with 2 or more copies were defined as non-singleton clones. Clones expanded in unsorted samples were annotated as CD4+, CD8+ or unknown by matching protein sequences in sorted samples from the same patient. Wilcoxon tests on paired samples were used to test diversity changes from C1D1 to C4D1. TCRdb mirrors the immuneACCESS table, restricted to in-frame sequences. Some clones are absent from its copies; in checked studies, under half trace to an unresolved V gene, and the reason for the others is unknown. That table is the source of V, J and clone size, and D and trimming were worked out from the DNA. Across this sample there are 30,000 to 35,000 clones, with 80% to 95% seen only once. Around 0.21% of the sample is in the top ten clones.

This receptor chain uses TRBV11-2 and TRBJ2-5; D gene: possibly TRBD2, on 6 matching bases. The TCR was taken from a human donor with classical Hodgkin lymphoma. Material: CD4+ T cells from blood, obtained at baseline. The CDR3 region: CASSLGGGSETQYF. The nucleotide sequence reads TGTGCCAGCAGCTTAGGAGGAGGGAGCGAGACCCAGTACTTC.